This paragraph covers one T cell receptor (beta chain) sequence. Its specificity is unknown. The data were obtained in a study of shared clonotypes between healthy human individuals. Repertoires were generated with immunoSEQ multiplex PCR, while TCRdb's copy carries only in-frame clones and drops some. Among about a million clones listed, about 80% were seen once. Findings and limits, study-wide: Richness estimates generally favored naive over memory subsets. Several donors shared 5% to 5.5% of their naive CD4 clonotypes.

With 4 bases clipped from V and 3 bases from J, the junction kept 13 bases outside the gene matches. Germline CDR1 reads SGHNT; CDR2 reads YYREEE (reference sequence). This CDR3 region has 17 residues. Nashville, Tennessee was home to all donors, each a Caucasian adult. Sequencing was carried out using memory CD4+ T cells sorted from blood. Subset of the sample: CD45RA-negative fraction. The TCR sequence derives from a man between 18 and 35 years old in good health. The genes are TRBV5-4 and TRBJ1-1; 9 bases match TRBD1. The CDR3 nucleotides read TGTGCCAGCAGCGGAGGGACAGGGTCATTCGAGCACACTGAAGCTTTCTTT. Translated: CASSGGTGSFEHTEAFF.